This T cell receptor beta chain is from a study of early T cells in non-severe SARS-CoV-2 infection. About the research overall: Sequencing of bulk RNA from unsorted whole blood was done, without chain pairing.

The CDR3 extends over 14 amino acids. The V end was cut by 0 bases, the J end by 1 base, with 6 bases between. Germline CDR1 and CDR2: LNHDA and SQIVND (reference sequence). Individual cDNA molecules were tagged with unique molecular identifiers. TCRdb passed the 5' RACE reads through MiXCR, listing each CDR3 protein once. Found here are approximately 97,000 distinct CDR3 sequences, approximately 9.9% of them singletons; the top ten hold roughly 4.5%. This clonotype occurred many times. This chain links TRBV19 with TRBJ2-5, with D uncertain. Sequences were derived from whole blood, sampled at baseline. This receptor was taken from an adult who was a healthcare worker with PCR-confirmed SARS-CoV-2 infection or an uninfected control (not recorded which). DNA of the CDR3: TGTGCCAGTAGTATAGACGAGACCCAAGAGACCCAGTACTTC. Translation: CASSIDETQETQYF.